These T cell receptor beta chains were read from a single sample in a study of T cell responses to AZD1222 COVID-19 vaccine. Generated by immunoSEQ multiplex PCR, the TCRdb table keeps only in-frame clones and is missing some. The sample has about 85,000 clones, 80% to 90% seen once. Sample: peripheral blood, taken on day 0 of AZD1222 vaccination. The receptors derive from an adult in good health. The CDR3 runs from the conserved cysteine through the conserved F or W. A D gene is named only where the DNA matches it firmly. Size is stated for part of the rows, as once, few or many counts, or as a class when the clone is expanded.

>NA|TRBJ2-2|NA|TRBV6-5
CASSYSEENTGELFF
TGTGCCAGCAGTTACTCGGAAGAGAACACCGGGGAGCTGTTTTTT
>NA|TRBJ1-4|NA|TRBV5-1
CASSYGQGDEKLFF
TGCGCCAGCAGCTACGGGCAGGGAGATGAAAAACTGTTTTTT
>NA|TRBJ1-2|NA|TRBV12-3/TRBV12-4
CASSAFRVYGYTF
TGTGCCAGCAGTGCGTTCCGGGTCTATGGCTACACCTTC
>NA|TRBJ1-1|once|TRBV7-3
CASSKTGIRDTEAFF
TGTGCCAGCAGCAAGACAGGAATCCGGGACACTGAAGCTTTCTTT
>NA|TRBJ2-7|NA|TRBV20-1
CSAGARDEQYF
TGCAGTGCCGGGGCCAGGGACGAGCAGTACTTC
>NA|TRBJ1-4|NA|TRBV5-6
CASSLAIDGGDNEKLFF
TGTGCCAGCAGCTTGGCAATTGATGGGGGGGATAATGAAAAACTGTTTTTT
>TRBD2|TRBJ2-1|NA|TRBV27
CASRRGLAGGSSYNEQFF
TGTGCCAGCAGGAGAGGACTAGCGGGAGGTAGCTCCTACAATGAGCAGTTCTTC
>TRBD2|TRBJ2-2|NA|TRBV20-1
CSASSLAGGRGNTGELFF
TGCAGTGCTAGTTCCCTAGCGGGAGGGAGGGGGAACACCGGGGAGCTGTTTTTT
>TRBD2|TRBJ2-2|many|TRBV28
CASTLAGVETGELFF
TGTGCCAGCACCCTAGCGGGAGTAGAAACCGGGGAGCTGTTTTTT
>NA|TRBJ1-1|NA|TRBV18
CASSPVQGGGTLNTEAFF
TGTGCCAGCTCACCTGTACAGGGAGGGGGGACTCTGAACACTGAAGCTTTCTTT
>NA|TRBJ1-5|NA|TRBV2
CASKLSDGSNQPQHF
TGTGCCAGCAAATTGTCAGACGGAAGCAATCAGCCCCAGCATTTT
>TRBD1|TRBJ1-4|NA|TRBV3-1/TRBV3-2
CASSSEQGAQGKLFF
TGTGCCAGCAGCAGTGAACAGGGGGCTCAGGGAAAACTGTTTTTT
>NA|TRBJ1-2|NA|TRBV24-1
CATSDPGAGGLGGYTF
TGTGCCACCAGTGATCCCGGCGCGGGGGGATTGGGGGGCTACACCTTC
>NA|TRBJ2-7|NA|TRBV28
CASSDSGTGEQYF
TGTGCCAGCAGTGACTCGGGGACGGGGGAGCAGTACTTC
>NA|TRBJ1-1|NA|TRBV5-4
CASSLVGAGSGGTEAFF
TGTGCCAGCAGCTTGGTCGGGGCGGGGTCAGGCGGTACTGAAGCTTTCTTT
>NA|TRBJ1-4|NA|TRBV27
CASSFVATNEKLFF
TGTGCCAGCAGCTTCGTTGCAACTAATGAAAAACTGTTTTTT
>TRBD2|TRBJ2-7|NA|TRBV5-4
CASSMGLAGQPYEQYF
TGTGCCAGCAGCATGGGACTAGCGGGACAACCCTACGAGCAGTACTTC
>NA|TRBJ2-3|NA|TRBV6-2/TRBV6-3
CASSYGKNSGNTDTQYF
TGTGCCAGCAGTTACGGAAAAAACTCGGGGAACACAGATACGCAGTATTTT
>NA|TRBJ1-2|NA|TRBV6-2/TRBV6-3
CASSATDFNYGYTF
TGTGCCAGCAGTGCGACGGATTTTAACTATGGCTACACCTTC
>NA|TRBJ1-6|NA|TRBV7-3
CASSLTGDSPLHF
TGTGCCAGCAGCTTAACTGGGGATTCACCCCTCCACTTT
>NA|TRBJ1-5|NA|TRBV5-5
CASSTVGEPQHF
TGTGCCAGCAGCACTGTAGGTGAGCCCCAGCATTTT
>TRBD2|TRBJ2-1|NA|TRBV5-1
CASSNREDPEQFF
TGCGCCAGCAGCAATCGGGAGGACCCTGAGCAGTTCTTC
>TRBD1|TRBJ1-5|NA|TRBV2
CASSGTGTGRNQPQHF
TGTGCCAGCAGCGGAACCGGGACAGGGCGCAATCAGCCCCAGCATTTT
>NA|TRBJ1-2|NA|TRBV5-1
CASSSAPPGYTF
TGCGCCAGCAGCTCGGCCCCCCCGGGCTACACCTTC
>TRBD2|TRBJ2-3|NA|TRBV7-2
CASRGLASTDTQYF
TGTGCCAGCAGGGGACTAGCTAGCACAGATACGCAGTATTTT
>TRBD1|TRBJ1-2|NA|TRBV7-9
CASSPTGGRAYGYTF
TGTGCCAGCAGCCCAACAGGGGGCCGCGCCTATGGCTACACCTTC
>TRBD1|TRBJ1-2|NA|TRBV15
CATSRGTGAGRDFYGYTF
TGTGCCACCAGCAGAGGGACAGGCGCGGGGCGAGACTTTTATGGCTACACCTTC
>NA|TRBJ1-3|NA|TRBV10-1
CASSDPTESSGNTIYF
TGCGCCAGCAGTGACCCTACAGAGTCCTCTGGAAACACCATATATTTT
>NA|TRBJ2-1|NA|TRBV6-5
CACTIDVDEQFF
TGTGCTTGTACGATAGATGTGGATGAGCAGTTCTTC
>NA|TRBJ2-5|NA|TRBV4-1
CASSQQAVAVETQYF
TGCGCCAGCAGCCAACAGGCGGTGGCTGTGGAGACCCAGTACTTC
>NA|TRBJ1-6|NA|TRBV7-2
CASSLGTVNNSPLHF
TGTGCCAGCAGCTTAGGGACAGTTAATAATTCACCCCTCCACTTT
>NA|TRBJ1-1|NA|TRBV7-8
CASSNKPGQSNTEAFF
TGTGCCAGCAGCAACAAACCGGGACAATCGAACACTGAAGCTTTCTTT
>TRBD2|TRBJ2-1|NA|TRBV11-3
CAVSSAGGLVNEQFF
TGTGCCGTTTCTTCAGCGGGAGGGCTTGTGAATGAGCAGTTCTTC
>TRBD2|TRBJ2-2|NA|TRBV5-5
CASSLGLAGELFF
TGTGCCAGCAGCTTGGGACTAGCGGGGGAGCTGTTTTTT
>TRBD1|TRBJ1-5|many|TRBV5-1
CASSYQGARNQPQHF
TGCGCCAGCAGCTACCAGGGGGCTAGGAATCAGCCCCAGCATTTT
>NA|TRBJ1-2|NA|TRBV13
CASSRQNSDYTF
TGTGCCAGCAGCCGACAGAACAGCGACTACACCTTC
>TRBD1|TRBJ1-1|NA|TRBV19
CATSDRAVVRNTEAFF
TGTGCCACTTCGGACAGGGCTGTTGTTAGGAACACTGAAGCTTTCTTT
>TRBD1|TRBJ2-3|NA|TRBV2
CASKTDRVTDTQYF
TGTGCCAGTAAGACGGACAGGGTCACAGATACGCAGTATTTT
>NA|TRBJ1-3|NA|TRBV5-1
CASSDQGSGNTIYF
TGCGCCAGCAGCGATCAGGGGAGCGGAAACACCATATATTTT
>TRBD1|TRBJ2-7|NA|TRBV4-1
CASSQTGAYSYEQYF
TGCGCCAGCAGCCAAACAGGGGCCTACTCCTACGAGCAGTACTTC
>TRBD1|TRBJ2-5|NA|TRBV7-2
CASSVDRAQETQYF
TGTGCCAGCAGCGTCGACAGGGCCCAAGAGACCCAGTACTTC
>NA|TRBJ2-5|NA|TRBV10-2
CASSGEGRGQYF
TGCGCCAGCAGTGGCGAGGGCCGGGGCCAGTACTTC
>TRBD1|TRBJ1-2|NA|TRBV19
CASSTGQMGYYGYTF
TGTGCCAGTAGTACGGGACAGATGGGCTACTATGGCTACACCTTC
>TRBD1|TRBJ1-5|NA|TRBV27
CASRTTGVNQPQHF
TGTGCCAGCAGAACTACAGGGGTGAATCAGCCCCAGCATTTT
>NA|TRBJ2-7|NA|TRBV12-5
CASGLSVYEQYF
TGTGCTAGTGGTTTGTCGGTTTACGAGCAGTACTTC
>NA|TRBJ1-2|many|TRBV29-1
CSVEGGTNDYGYTF
TGCAGCGTTGAAGGAGGGACAAACGACTATGGCTACACCTTC
>NA|TRBJ2-5|NA|TRBV6-5
CASREGQQETQYF
TGTGCCAGCAGGGAGGGACAGCAAGAGACCCAGTACTTC
>TRBD2|TRBJ2-1|NA|TRBV3-1/TRBV3-2
CASSQGYAGVPSYNEQFF
TGTGCCAGCAGCCAAGGGTACGCGGGAGTCCCCTCCTACAATGAGCAGTTCTTC
>NA|TRBJ1-2|few|TRBV29-1
CSVPWGRDYGYTF
TGCAGCGTCCCCTGGGGCAGGGACTATGGCTACACCTTC
>NA|TRBJ2-5|few|TRBV20-1
CRATTTGTQYF
TGCAGGGCCACCACTACGGGGACCCAGTACTTC
>TRBD2|TRBJ2-7|many|TRBV10-1
CASSDLAGGFYEQYF
TGCGCCAGCAGTGACTTAGCGGGAGGTTTCTACGAGCAGTACTTC
>TRBD2|TRBJ2-5|NA|TRBV7-2
CASSFAGGKETQYF
TGTGCCAGCAGCTTTGCGGGGGGAAAAGAGACCCAGTACTTC
>TRBD1|TRBJ1-1|NA|TRBV10-3
CAISDQRGGQGKTEAFF
TGTGCCATCAGTGATCAACGCGGGGGACAGGGGAAAACTGAAGCTTTCTTT
>NA|TRBJ2-1|NA|TRBV7-2
CASSFSAAGEQFF
TGTGCCAGCAGCTTCTCTGCTGCGGGTGAGCAGTTCTTC
>NA|TRBJ1-2|NA|TRBV6-5
CASSLSAGPYGYTF
TGTGCCAGCAGTCTTTCGGCAGGGCCGTATGGCTACACCTTC
>NA|TRBJ2-7|NA|TRBV6-5
CASSPSTGGYEQYF
TGTGCCAGCAGCCCGTCCACTGGGGGCTACGAGCAGTACTTC
>NA|TRBJ2-7|NA|TRBV7-8
CASSQTSPSYEQYF
TGTGCCAGCAGTCAGACTAGTCCTAGCTACGAGCAGTACTTC
>NA|TRBJ1-3|NA|TRBV18
CASSPFDRTSGNTIYF
TGTGCCAGCTCACCATTTGACAGAACCTCTGGAAACACCATATATTTT
>NA|TRBJ1-4|NA|TRBV19
CASSKRNEKLFF
TGTGCCAGTAGTAAAAGAAATGAAAAACTGTTTTTT
>NA|TRBJ1-4|NA|TRBV7-2
CASSRKANEKLFF
TGTGCCAGCAGCCGGAAGGCTAATGAAAAACTGTTTTTT